The next 25 T cell receptor beta chains were all read from a single sample in a study of cytomegalovirus exposure and HLA in healthy donors. The study ran its PCR with 60 Vbeta and 13 Jbeta primers. Profiling relied on immunoSEQ multiplex PCR, and the TCRdb table lists in-frame clones only, not all of them. The sample consists of roughly 180,000 clones, 75% to 90% of them appearing once. Sequencing was performed on PBMCs. These receptors came from a young man in good health and CMV-seropositive.

The chain combines TRBV10-1 with TRBJ2-3; the match to TRBD2 covers 9 bases. From germline, CDR1 is WNHNN and CDR2 SYGVQD (reference sequence). The trim removed 5 bases at V and 1 base at J, leaving 7 bases unmatched. This CDR3 region has 16 residues. The CDR3 nucleotides are TGCGCCAGCAGTACCAATAGCGGGGGAGGCACAGATACGCAGTATTTT. It specifies CASSTNSGGGTDTQYF.

The chain has TRBV9 and TRBJ2-1; 8 nucleotides match TRBD2. Germline lookup yields CDR1 SGDLS and CDR2 YYNGEE. V was clipped by 0 bases and J by 6 bases; unmatched bases: 11. The CDR3 totals 17 residues. This CDR3 is CASSVAIRLAGTNEQFF. In DNA form, the CDR3 reads TGTGCCAGCAGCGTAGCTATACGGCTAGCGGGTACCAATGAGCAGTTCTTC.

This clone was detected only once. The J gene is TRBJ2-1, the V gene TRBV18; the D gene is possibly TRBD2 (5 bases). CDR3 length equals 15 residues. CDR1 and CDR2 from the germline V gene are KGHSH and LQKENI. V was clipped by 5 bases and J by 8 bases, with 19 bases between them. CDR3 sequence reads: CASSSPVLDRYEQFF. The CDR3 coding sequence is TGTGCCAGCTCATCCCCAGTACTAGATAGGTATGAGCAGTTCTTC.

This clone came up a few times. This rearrangement joins TRBV28 to TRBJ1-1, with D unclear. The germline V gene has CDR1 MDHEN and CDR2 SYDVKM. CDR3 size: 14 residues. V was shortened by 6 bases and J by 4 bases, with 15 bases between the two germline ends. Here the CDR3 reads CASRTHGEITEAFF. The CDR3 DNA sequence: TGTGCCAGCAGGACCCACGGGGAGATCACTGAAGCTTTCTTT.

The rearrangement uses TRBV6-5 and TRBJ2-1, with 9 bases matching TRBD1. This CDR3 is 16 amino acids long. CDR1 is MNHEY and CDR2 is SVGAGI in the germline V gene. The J segment lost 2 bases and the V segment lost 2 bases, leaving 4 bases of the junction unmatched. CDR3 sequence reads: CASSYLTGGPYNEQFF. The CDR3 DNA reads as TGTGCCAGCAGTTACCTGACAGGGGGGCCCTACAATGAGCAGTTCTTC.

The V gene is TRBV11-3, the J gene TRBJ2-3; possible D gene TRBD2, 5 bases. This CDR3 contains 13 residues. The germline CDR1 and CDR2 sequences are SGHNT and YENEEA. The germline V and J ends were trimmed by 2 bases and 8 bases, with 11 bases remaining between them. The CDR3: CASSLNVAGTQYF. The CDR3 coding sequence is TGTGCCAGCAGCTTAAATGTGGCGGGTACGCAGTATTTT.

The CDR3 spells CASSNPRGWGNQPQHF. The DNA of the CDR3 is TGTGCCAGCAGCAACCCCCGGGGGTGGGGCAATCAGCCCCAGCATTTT. The rearrangement links TRBV21-1 to TRBJ1-5. TRBV21-1 is a documented pseudogene. The CDR3 consists of 16 residues.

V and J are TRBV30 and TRBJ2-3, with D possibly matching TRBD2 (6 bases). Trimming cost V 5 bases and J 1 base, with 16 bases left between them. CDR1 GTSNPN and CDR2 SVGIG come from the germline V gene (reference sequence). CDR3 size: 15 residues. CDR3 DNA sequence: TGTGCCTGGGGAGGACTTAGCGGAGGCACAGATACGCAGTATTTT. Encoded protein: CAWGGLSGGTDTQYF. The variable domain in full, completed from reference TRBV30 and TRBJ2-3, reads SQTIHQWPATLVQPVGSPLSLECTVEGTSNPNLYWYRQAAGRGLQLLFYSVGIGQISSEVPQNLSASRPQDRQFILSSKKLLLSDSGFYLCAWGGLSGGTDTQYFGPGTRLTVL.

The V call is TRBV7-9, the J call TRBJ2-1; 14 positions match TRBD2. Germline V gene data show CDR1 as SEHNR and CDR2 as FQNEAQ (reference sequence). The junction had 6 bases not matched to a gene; V was cut back by 4 bases and J by 7 bases. The CDR3 runs to 16 residues. For the CDR3, the DNA is TGTGCCAGCAGCTCACGGGGACTAGCGGGAGCTAATGAGCAGTTCTTC. Its translation: CASSSRGLAGANEQFF.

As regards this clone: The junction does not match germline at one end; this may be a read error. The gene calls are TRBV7-9 and TRBJ2-2, with 9 bases that match TRBD1. The CDR3 has 18 residues. Germline lookup yields CDR1 SEHNR and CDR2 FQNEAQ (reference sequence). The CDR3 here is CSSSFKWGQGGGTGELFF. CDR3 DNA: TGTTCCAGCAGCTTTAAGTGGGGACAGGGAGGTGGGACCGGGGAGCTGTTTTTT.

CDR3 sequence reads: CASSSDWTGGSGNTIYF. CDR3 DNA sequence: TGTGCCAGCAGCTCTGATTGGACAGGGGGCTCTGGAAACACCATATATTTT. J is TRBJ1-3 and V is TRBV27, with 10 positions matching TRBD1. CDR3 length: 17 amino acids. V trimming: 6 bases; J trimming: 0 bases; junction bases outside the gene matches: 8. The germline gives CDR1 MNHEY, CDR2 SMNVEV (reference sequence).

This chain joins TRBV19 and TRBJ2-7; D not certain. Germline V gene sequence: CDR1 LNHDA, CDR2 SQIVND (reference sequence). The CDR3 sequence is 13 residues long. V lost 5 bases and J lost 3, with 11 bases in between. The CDR3 sequence: CASSPGTGYEQYF. The CDR3 coding sequence is TGTGCCAGTAGTCCGGGTACGGGCTACGAGCAGTACTTC. Supplemented by reference TRBV19 and TRBJ2-7, the full variable domain reads DGGITQSPKYLFRKEGQNVTLSCEQNLNHDAMYWYRQDPGQGLRLIYYSQIVNDFQKGDIAEGYSVSREKKESFPLTVTSAQKNPTAFYLCASSPGTGYEQYFGPGTRLTVT.

The rearrangement joins TRBV5-4 to TRBJ2-5, with TRBD2 identical over 11 bases. The ends lost 0 bases at V and 2 bases at J; junction bases unmatched: 9. The CDR3 extends over 18 amino acids. Germline V gives CDR1 SGHNT, CDR2 YYREEE (reference sequence). The CDR3 protein is CASSLDLAGGAGQETQYF. Here the CDR3 DNA reads TGTGCCAGCAGCTTGGATCTAGCGGGAGGCGCGGGGCAAGAGACCCAGTACTTC.

Concerning this clone: Other DNA sequences in this sample translate to the same CDR3. The chain has TRBV7-9 and TRBJ2-7; TRBD1 matches at 7 bases. Germline CDR1 reads SEHNR; CDR2 reads FQNEAQ (reference sequence). The CDR3 has 13 amino acids. The ends lost 4 bases at V and 3 bases at J; junction bases unmatched: 3. CDR3 DNA sequence: TGTGCCAGCAGCTCCCGGGACAGCTACGAGCAGTACTTC. Translation gives CASSSRDSYEQYF.

This clone has a single count. Here the CDR3 DNA reads TGTGCCAGCAGTCCGGTTTCGACAGGGGGCCCCGGCGAGCAGTACTTC. Protein sequence: CASSPVSTGGPGEQYF. V and J are TRBV27 and TRBJ2-7; TRBD1 matches at 10 bases. In germline, CDR1 is MNHEY, CDR2 SMNVEV (reference sequence). With V trimmed by 5 bases and J by 6 bases, 13 bases remained unmatched. CDR3 size: 16 residues.

The CDR3 nucleotides read TGTGCCAGCTCACCGGGGAGGGGACACAATGAGCAGTTCTTC. Translation: CASSPGRGHNEQFF. The chain links TRBV18 to TRBJ2-1; 7 nucleotides agree with TRBD2. The CDR3 has 14 residues. Per the germline V gene, CDR1 is KGHSH and CDR2 is LQKENI. J gave up 5 bases and V 3 bases, and 4 bases lay outside the gene matches.

The gene calls are TRBV11-3 and TRBJ2-5, with TRBD1 identical over 9 bases. The V segment lost 5 bases and the J segment 5 bases; nucleotides outside the gene matches: 6. The CDR3 consists of 14 residues. CDR1 and CDR2 (germline): SGHNT, YENEEA. The DNA for the CDR3 is TGTGCCAGCAGCCTTCGGACAGGGGAGGAGACCCAGTACTTC. Translation gives CASSLRTGEETQYF. Drawing the rest from reference TRBV11-3 and TRBJ2-5, the complete variable domain is EAGVVQSPRYKIIEKKQPVAFWCNPISGHNTLYWYLQNLGQGPELLIRYENEEAVDDSQLPKDRFSAERLKGVDSTLKIQPAELGDSAVYLCASSLRTGEETQYFGPGTRLLVL.

V and J are TRBV19 and TRBJ1-6; 9 bases agree with TRBD1. V was pared by 4 bases and J by 11 bases, with 9 bases of the junction left unmatched. Germline V gene sequence: CDR1 LNHDA, CDR2 SQIVND (reference sequence). The CDR3 has 15 residues. In nucleotides, the CDR3 is TGTGCCAGTAGTACACAGGGGGCAGGCCATCCACCCCTCCACTTT. Translating it yields CASSTQGAGHPPLHF.

The V and J genes are TRBV15 and TRBJ2-7; TRBD1 matches 7 bases. The CDR3 has 15 residues. Germline lookup yields CDR1 LNHNV and CDR2 YYDKDF (reference sequence). With 4 bases clipped from V and 1 base from J, the junction kept 7 bases outside the gene matches. The CDR3 loop is CATSNSRDSSYEQYF. Here the CDR3 DNA reads TGTGCCACCAGCAATAGTCGGGACAGTTCCTACGAGCAGTACTTC.

The sample holds one count of this clone. This chain joins TRBV2 and TRBJ1-2; 7 bases align to TRBD1. The germline gives CDR1 SNHLY, CDR2 FYNNEI. The ends lost 3 bases at V and 2 bases at J; junction bases unmatched: 12. The CDR3 spans 17 residues. The CDR3 coding sequence is TGTGCCAGCAGTGATGGTTGGGCAGGGGGTTCGAACTATGGCTACACCTTC. Amino acid sequence: CASSDGWAGGSNYGYTF.

CDR3 loop: CASSFFPRDEETQYF. In DNA form, the CDR3 reads TGTGCCAGCAGCTTCTTCCCCAGGGATGAAGAGACCCAGTACTTC. The V gene is TRBV5-6, the J gene TRBJ2-5; tentative D call: TRBD1 (5 bases). Germline-derived CDR1 and CDR2 are SGHDT and YYEEEE. This CDR3 region has 15 residues. Between the trimmed V and J ends, which lost 2 bases and 3 bases, there was a span of 14 bases.

The rearrangement joins TRBV2 to TRBJ2-1; TRBD1 aligns across 7 bases. The CDR3 extends over 15 amino acids. With V trimmed by 3 bases and J by 7 bases, 9 bases remained unmatched. CDR1 and CDR2 (germline): SNHLY, FYNNEI. This CDR3 reads CASSDYDRAGNEQFF. The CDR3 nucleotides read TGTGCCAGCAGTGATTACGACAGGGCGGGTAATGAGCAGTTCTTC.

The gene calls are TRBV5-1 and TRBJ2-3, with D uncertain. V was trimmed by 4 bases and J by 3 bases, leaving 12 bases between them. Germline CDR1 reads SGHRS; CDR2 reads YFSETQ. This CDR3 has 14 residues. CDR3 DNA sequence: TGCGCCAGCAGCGCGCTCCTCGGGACAGATACGCAGTATTTT. This sequence encodes CASSALLGTDTQYF. Using reference TRBV5-1 and TRBJ2-3 for the parts outside the CDR3, the full variable domain is KAGVTQTPRYLIKTRGQQVTLSCSPISGHRSVSWYQQTPGQGLQFLFEYFSETQRNKGNFPGRFSGRQFSNSRSEMNVSTLELGDSALYLCASSALLGTDTQYFGPGTRLTVL.

The chain joins TRBV19 to TRBJ2-7; TRBD1 agrees at 9 bases. Germline CDR1 reads LNHDA; CDR2 reads SQIVND (reference sequence). CDR3 length equals 14 residues. V shed 8 bases and J 3 bases; nucleotides not matched to a gene: 8. This chain's CDR3 is CASGDRGEFYEQYF. The CDR3 coding sequence is TGTGCCAGTGGAGACAGGGGGGAATTCTACGAGCAGTACTTC.

V usage is TRBV10-2 and J usage is TRBJ1-2; TRBD1 matches 7 bases. Germline lookup yields CDR1 WSHSY and CDR2 SAAADI. The junction had 6 bases not matched to a gene; V was cut back by 1 base and J by 7 bases. The CDR3 is 14 residues long. The CDR3 spells CASSEFGDSSGYTF. The CDR3 nucleotides read TGCGCCAGCAGTGAGTTTGGGGACAGCAGTGGCTACACCTTC.